The T cell receptor (beta chain) described here comes from a study of T cell clonotyping in hematopoietic cell transplantation. Study overall: Pretransplant recipient samples were taken after cytoreduction.

Germline V gene lookup returns CDR1 SGHTA and CDR2 FQGNSA. The V end lost 3 bases, the J end lost 1 base, and 9 bases lay between the germline ends. The CDR3 runs 14 residues. Points from the study as a whole: After transplant, recipient diversity fell while pathologically expanded clonotypes grew through day 180. Graft donor and pretransplant recipient Inverse Simpson Index values predicted broader posttransplant TCR diversity.

Assay used: immunoSEQ multiplex PCR; TCRdb lists only in-frame clones, some missing. In the table there are tens of thousands of clones, around 84% of which are singletons. Time point of the sample: recipient sample about 28 days before transplant, after cytoreduction. Recipient blood drawn about 28 days pretransplant and days 30, 100, 180 after. Notes on this clone: The antigen remains unidentified.

The receptor was isolated from a man aged 60-69 years with biphenotypic leukemia. Some clones in this sample may be carry-over from other donors' samples. The rearrangement uses TRBV7-2 and TRBJ1-1; tentative D call: TRBD1 (6 bases). The starting material was peripheral blood mononuclear cells, obtained before stem cell transplant. In DNA form, the CDR3 reads TGTGCCAGCAGCTTTGCACAGGGGAACACTGAAGCTTTCTTT. Its protein product is CASSFAQGNTEAFF.